This T cell receptor (beta chain) derives from a study of shared clonotypes between healthy human individuals. Looking at the study overall: The composition of the donors was a couple of women and a few men aged 18 to 49. Study-wide points: The authors sampled blood alone, and tissue repertoires likely differ.

The unsorted samples took around 81 million PBMCs to get genomic DNA. Around 28,000 T cell genomes (about 320 ng DNA) went into each PBMC replicate. Sequenced by immunoSEQ multiplex PCR; TCRdb stores in-frame clones only, minus some. The profile shows more than 450,000 clones, around 79% of them singletons. To note about this clone: Its antigen is still unknown.

Sequencing was done on a sample of PBMCs. The TCR originated in a woman aged 40-49 years in good health. Some clones in this sample may be carry-over from other donors' samples.

As DNA, the CDR3 is TGTGCCAGCAGCGTAGTAGCGGGAGACGGGTTGGGAGAGCAGTACTTC. It specifies CASSVVAGDGLGEQYF. The chain employs TRBV9 and TRBJ2-7, with 9 bases fitting TRBD2. CDR1 is SGDLS and CDR2 is YYNGEE in the germline V gene. There are 16 residues in the CDR3. Trimming at V came to 0 bases and at J to 7 bases, leaving 11 bases not matched to a gene.